This TCR beta chain was retrieved from a study of a mutant IDH1 vaccine in newly diagnosed glioma. The overall study: The initiation of vaccination occurred 4-6 weeks after radiotherapy alone, or with temozolomide cycles. The treated group averaged about 44 years old and was roughly 60% male, approximately 38% female.

CDR1 and CDR2 from the germline V gene are SNHLY and FYNNEI. With 8 bases removed from V and 0 bases from J, the gap between germline ends came to 8 bases. The CDR3 runs 14 residues. Comments on this clone: Its antigen is undetermined.

Some clones are missing from TCRdb's copy, which holds only in-frame ones; the method was immunoSEQ multiplex PCR. This repertoire shows 30,000 to 40,000 clones, 80% to 95% found once; its top ten account for 5.1%. Time point described: week 47, end of study. Doses comprised 300 ug of mutant IDH1 20-mer peptide each, plus topical imiquimod. This chain links TRBV2 with TRBJ2-6; D call uncertain. The receptor comes from a woman between 35 and 50 years old with glioma. The specimen comprised PBMCs, sampled from a glioma patient whose treatment included an IDH1 peptide vaccine. CDR3 in DNA: TGTGCCAGCCAGGACGTCTCTGGGGCCAACGTCCTGACTTTC. Protein product: CASQDVSGANVLTF.